The source of this T cell receptor (beta chain) is a study of beta chain features in type 1 diabetes. About the research overall: Sorted cell examination encompassed roughly 110 million cells across all samples. Study results and limitations: Insertion counts at VDJ junctions were lower in type 1 diabetes patients, who also showed more deletions there. Compared to healthy donors, patients appeared to have naive, central memory and Treg TCRB repertoires that were more alike.

One heparinised blood draw, averaging about 120 mL, came from each donor. Turning to this clone: Its antigen is not known.

Every bit of the isolated RNA underwent reverse transcription, so sequencing read expressed TCRB transcripts. Sequencing used immunoSEQ multiplex PCR; TCRdb keeps in-frame clones, though not all of them. The table shows approximately 340,000 clones, with around 16% occurring only once. With 5 bases removed from V and 1 base from J, the gap between germline ends came to 14 bases. The CDR3 sequence is 15 residues long. The germline V gene encodes CDR1 SGHTA and CDR2 FQGNSA. Material for sequencing was naive CD4+ T cells from blood. The chain couples TRBV7-2 to TRBJ1-1; D not certain. This receptor was taken from a woman between 18 and 29 years old in good health. CDR3 DNA: TGTGCCAGCAGCCTCTCCCGACAAACGAACACTGAAGCTTTCTTT. Translating it yields CASSLSRQTNTEAFF. The full variable domain, with the rest looked up from reference TRBV7-2 and TRBJ1-1, is GAGVSQSPSNKVTEKGKDVELRCDPISGHTALYWYRQSLGQGLEFLIYFQGNSAPDKSGLPSDRFSAERTGGSVSTLTIQRTQQEDSAVYLCASSLSRQTNTEAFFGQGTRLTVV.